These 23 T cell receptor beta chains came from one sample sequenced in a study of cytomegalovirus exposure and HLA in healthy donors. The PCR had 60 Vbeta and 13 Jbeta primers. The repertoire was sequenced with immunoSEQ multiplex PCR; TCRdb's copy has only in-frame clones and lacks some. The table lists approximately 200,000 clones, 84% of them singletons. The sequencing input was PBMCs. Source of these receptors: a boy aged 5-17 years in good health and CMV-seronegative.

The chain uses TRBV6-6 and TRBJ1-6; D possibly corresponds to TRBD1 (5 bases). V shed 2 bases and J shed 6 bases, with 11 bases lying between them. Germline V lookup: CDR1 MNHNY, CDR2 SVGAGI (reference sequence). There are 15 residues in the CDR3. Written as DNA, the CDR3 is TGTGCCAGCAGTTACCAGGGATCGGCTAATTCACCCCTCCACTTT. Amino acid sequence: CASSYQGSANSPLHF.

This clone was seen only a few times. The CDR3 nucleotides read TGTGCCTGGAGCGCTCCGGGGGTTAGTCAATACTACAATGAGCAGTTCTTC. It is translated as CAWSAPGVSQYYNEQFF. The chain carries TRBV30 and TRBJ2-1; D is possibly TRBD2 (6 bases). This CDR3 has 17 amino acids. V was cut by 3 bases and J by 3 bases, with 21 bases left in between. CDR1 is GTSNPN and CDR2 is SVGIG in the germline V gene (reference sequence).

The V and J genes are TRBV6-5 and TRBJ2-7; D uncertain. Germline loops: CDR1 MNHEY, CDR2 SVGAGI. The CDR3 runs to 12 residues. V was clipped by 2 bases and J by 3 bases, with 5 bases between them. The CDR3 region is CASSYNNYEQYF. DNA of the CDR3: TGTGCCAGCAGTTACAACAACTACGAGCAGTACTTC.

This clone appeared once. CDR3 sequence reads: CACQWEGQDNSPLHF. As DNA, the CDR3 is TGTGCCTGTCAGTGGGAGGGACAGGATAATTCACCCCTCCACTTT. The chain employs TRBV30 and TRBJ1-6, with 8 bases aligning to TRBD1. Germline CDR1 GTSNPN, CDR2 SVGIG (reference sequence). J lost 5 bases, V lost 6 bases, and 9 bases had no gene match. The length of the CDR3 is 15 residues. Supplemented by reference TRBV30 and TRBJ1-6, the full variable domain reads SQTIHQWPATLVQPVGSPLSLECTVEGTSNPNLYWYRQAAGRGLQLLFYSVGIGQISSEVPQNLSASRPQDRQFILSSKKLLLSDSGFYLCACQWEGQDNSPLHFGNGTRLTVT.

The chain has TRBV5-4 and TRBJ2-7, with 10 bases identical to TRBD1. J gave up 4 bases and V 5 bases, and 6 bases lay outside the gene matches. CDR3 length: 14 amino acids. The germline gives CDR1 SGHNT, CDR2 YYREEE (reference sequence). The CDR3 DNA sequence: TGTGCCAGCAGTATGACAGGGGGCTCGTACGAGCAGTACTTC. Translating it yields CASSMTGGSYEQYF.

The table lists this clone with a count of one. CDR3 in DNA: TGCAGCGTTGAGATCCAGGGACTAGCGGTGTACAATGAGCAGTTCTTC. Its translation: CSVEIQGLAVYNEQFF. The chain employs TRBV29-1 and TRBJ2-1; 11 positions match TRBD2. CDR3 length: 16 amino acids. J was trimmed by 4 bases and V by 3 bases; bases with no gene match: 8. Germline V gives CDR1 SQVTM, CDR2 ANQGSEA.

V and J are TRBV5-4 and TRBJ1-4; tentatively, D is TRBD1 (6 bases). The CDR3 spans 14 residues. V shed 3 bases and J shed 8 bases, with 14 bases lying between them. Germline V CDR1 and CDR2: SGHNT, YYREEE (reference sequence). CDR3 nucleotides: TGTGCCAGCAGCTCCCCAGGGGCAGGAGAAAAACTGTTTTTT. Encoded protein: CASSSPGAGEKLFF.

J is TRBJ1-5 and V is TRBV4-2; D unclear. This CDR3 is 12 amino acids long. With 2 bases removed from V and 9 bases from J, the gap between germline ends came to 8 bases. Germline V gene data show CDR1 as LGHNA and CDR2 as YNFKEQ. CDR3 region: CASSQNGGPQHF. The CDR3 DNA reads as TGTGCCAGCAGCCAAAACGGTGGGCCCCAGCATTTT.

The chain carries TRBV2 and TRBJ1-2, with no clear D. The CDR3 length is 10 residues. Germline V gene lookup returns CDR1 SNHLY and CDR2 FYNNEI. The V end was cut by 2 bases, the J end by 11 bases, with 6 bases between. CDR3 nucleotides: TGTGCCAGCAGTGAAACGAGTTACACCTTC. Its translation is CASSETSYTF.

CDR3 sequence (DNA): TGTGCCAGCAGCCAATATATCCCAGATACGCAGTATTTT. Amino acids: CASSQYIPDTQYF. The chain recombines TRBV16 with TRBJ2-3; D not certain. Germline V gives CDR1 KGHSY, CDR2 FQNENV. Trimming stripped 1 base from V and 4 bases from J, with 6 bases between. This CDR3 has 13 amino acids.

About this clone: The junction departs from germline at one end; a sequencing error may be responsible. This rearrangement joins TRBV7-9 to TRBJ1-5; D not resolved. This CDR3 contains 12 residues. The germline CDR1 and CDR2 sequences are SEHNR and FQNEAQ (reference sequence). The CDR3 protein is CSSSHSNQPQHF. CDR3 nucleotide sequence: TGTTCCAGCAGCCATAGCAATCAGCCCCAGCATTTT.

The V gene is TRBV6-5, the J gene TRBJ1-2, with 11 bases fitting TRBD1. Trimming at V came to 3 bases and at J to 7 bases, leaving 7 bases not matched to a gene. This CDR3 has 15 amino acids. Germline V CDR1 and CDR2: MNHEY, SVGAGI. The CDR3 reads CASSYGTGGISGYTF. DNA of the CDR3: TGTGCCAGCAGTTATGGGACAGGGGGAATCTCTGGCTACACCTTC.

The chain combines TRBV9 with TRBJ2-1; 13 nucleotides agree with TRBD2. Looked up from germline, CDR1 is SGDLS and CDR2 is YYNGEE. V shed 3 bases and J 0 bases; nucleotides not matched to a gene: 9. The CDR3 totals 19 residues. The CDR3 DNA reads TGTGCCAGCAGCGGAAGGACTAGCGGGGGCCCGAGCTCCTACAATGAGCAGTTCTTC. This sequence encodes CASSGRTSGGPSSYNEQFF.

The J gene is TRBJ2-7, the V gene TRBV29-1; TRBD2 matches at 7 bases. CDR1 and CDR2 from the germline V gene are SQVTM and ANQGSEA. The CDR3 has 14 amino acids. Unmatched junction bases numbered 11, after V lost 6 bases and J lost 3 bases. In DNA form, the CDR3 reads TGCAGCGTCTCTACTTCCGGGACTAACTACGAGCAGTACTTC. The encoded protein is CSVSTSGTNYEQYF.

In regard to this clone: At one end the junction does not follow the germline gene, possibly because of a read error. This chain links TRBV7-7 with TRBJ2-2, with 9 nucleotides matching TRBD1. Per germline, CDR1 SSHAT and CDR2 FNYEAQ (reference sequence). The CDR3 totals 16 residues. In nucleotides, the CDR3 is TGTGCTAGCAGTTTTCCGGGACAGGGTAACACCGGGGAGCTGTTTTTT. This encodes CASSFPGQGNTGELFF.

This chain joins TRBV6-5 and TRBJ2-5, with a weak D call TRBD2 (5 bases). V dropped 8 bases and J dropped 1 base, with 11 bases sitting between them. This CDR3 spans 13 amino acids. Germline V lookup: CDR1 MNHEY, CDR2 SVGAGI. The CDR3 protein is CASADGLQETQYF. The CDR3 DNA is TGTGCCAGCGCTGACGGACTCCAAGAGACCCAGTACTTC.

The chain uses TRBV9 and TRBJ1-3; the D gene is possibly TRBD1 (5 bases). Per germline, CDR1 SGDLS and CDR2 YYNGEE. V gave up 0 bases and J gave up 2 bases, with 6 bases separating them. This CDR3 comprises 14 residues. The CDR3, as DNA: TGTGCCAGCAGCGTAGCAGGGCCTGGAAACACCATATATTTT. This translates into CASSVAGPGNTIYF.

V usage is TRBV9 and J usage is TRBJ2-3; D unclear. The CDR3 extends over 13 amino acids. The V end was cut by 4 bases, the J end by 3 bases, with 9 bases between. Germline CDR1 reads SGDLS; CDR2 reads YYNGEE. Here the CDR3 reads CASSFSRTDTQYF. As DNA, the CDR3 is TGTGCCAGCAGCTTTAGTAGAACAGATACGCAGTATTTT.

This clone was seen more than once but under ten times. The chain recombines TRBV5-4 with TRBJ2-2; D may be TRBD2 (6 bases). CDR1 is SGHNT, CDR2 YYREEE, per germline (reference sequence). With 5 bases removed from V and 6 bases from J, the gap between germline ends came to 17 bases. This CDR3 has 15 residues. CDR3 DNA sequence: TGTGCCAGCAGATACAATCCGGGAGACGCCGGGGAGCTGTTTTTT. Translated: CASRYNPGDAGELFF.

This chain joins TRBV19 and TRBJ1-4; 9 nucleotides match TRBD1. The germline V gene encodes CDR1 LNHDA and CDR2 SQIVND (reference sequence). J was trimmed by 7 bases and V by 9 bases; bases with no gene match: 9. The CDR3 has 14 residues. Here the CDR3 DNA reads TGTGCCAGCTTACAGGGGGCTGGAGGTGAAAAACTGTTTTTT. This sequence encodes CASLQGAGGEKLFF.

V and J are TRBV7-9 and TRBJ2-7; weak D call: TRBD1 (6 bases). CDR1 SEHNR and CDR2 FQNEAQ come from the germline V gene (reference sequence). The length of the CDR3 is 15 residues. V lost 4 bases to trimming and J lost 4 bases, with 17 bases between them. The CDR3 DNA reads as TGTGCCAGCAGCTCTTCCGGGACACCGAGTTACGAGCAGTACTTC. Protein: CASSSSGTPSYEQYF. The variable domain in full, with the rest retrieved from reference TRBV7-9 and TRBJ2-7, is DTGVSQNPRHKITKRGQNVTFRCDPISEHNRLYWYRQTLGQGPEFLTYFQNEAQLEKSRLLSDRFSAERPKGSFSTLEIQRTEQGDSAMYLCASSSSGTPSYEQYFGPGTRLTVT.

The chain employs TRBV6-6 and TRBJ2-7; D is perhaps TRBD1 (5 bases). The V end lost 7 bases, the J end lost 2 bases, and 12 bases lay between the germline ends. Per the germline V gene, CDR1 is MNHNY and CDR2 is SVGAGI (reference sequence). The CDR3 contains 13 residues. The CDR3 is CASTVTETYEQYF. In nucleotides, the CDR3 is TGTGCCAGCACCGTGACAGAAACCTACGAGCAGTACTTC.

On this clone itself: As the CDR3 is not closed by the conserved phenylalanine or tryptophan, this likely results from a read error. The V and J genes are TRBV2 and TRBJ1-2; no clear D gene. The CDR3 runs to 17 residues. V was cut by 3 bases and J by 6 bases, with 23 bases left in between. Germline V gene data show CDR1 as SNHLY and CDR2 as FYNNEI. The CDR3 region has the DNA TGTGCCAGCAGTGACGCGAAGTTCGGGTTGGGTGGTGATGGCTACACCCTC. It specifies CASSDAKFGLGGDGYTL.